Shown below are 7 T cell receptor beta chains from a single sample sequenced in a study of long-term antiretroviral therapy in people with HIV. Running of the v3.0 immunoSEQ assay took place at survey level. Some clones are missing from TCRdb's copy, which holds only in-frame ones; the method was immunoSEQ multiplex PCR. The repertoire holds about 18,000 clones, with roughly nine tenths as singletons. Source: unsorted PBMCs, taken 3 years after starting antiretroviral therapy. Receptor source: a man aged 50 to 59 with HIV.

The chain is built from TRBV6-6 and TRBJ2-1; 7 nucleotides match TRBD2. Germline V lookup: CDR1 MNHNY, CDR2 SVGAGI (reference sequence). V shed 6 bases and J 7 bases; nucleotides not matched to a gene: 3. This CDR3 spans 12 amino acids. The CDR3 here is CASRRGENEQFF. The CDR3 nucleotides read TGTGCCAGCAGACGGGGGGAAAATGAGCAGTTCTTC.

The chain is built from TRBV6-6 and TRBJ1-1; TRBD1 matches 9 bases. Germline-derived CDR1 and CDR2 are MNHNY and SVGAGI (reference sequence). Losses at the gene ends were 2 bases for V and 1 base for J; bases not matched to a gene: 2. The CDR3 sequence is 15 residues long. The CDR3 sequence is CASSYADRGNTEAFF. The CDR3 DNA is TGTGCCAGCAGTTACGCGGACAGGGGGAACACTGAAGCTTTCTTT.

This clone was seen only once. Here the CDR3 DNA reads TGTGCCAGTAGTACCCTCCCGAATCAGCCCCAGCATTTT. This encodes CASSTLPNQPQHF. J is TRBJ1-5 and V is TRBV19; D unclear. Germline CDR1 is LNHDA and CDR2 is SQIVND (reference sequence). The CDR3 runs 13 residues. The germline V and J ends were trimmed by 4 bases and 4 bases, with 8 bases remaining between them.

This chain links TRBV29-1 with TRBJ2-3; D is tentatively TRBD1 or TRBD2 (5 bases each). The CDR3 is 12 residues long. Trimming took 5 bases from V and 2 from J, leaving 8 bases between them. Per germline, CDR1 SQVTM and CDR2 ANQGSEA. The CDR3 sequence: CSVWDPTDTQYF. The CDR3 coding sequence is TGCAGCGTTTGGGACCCCACAGATACGCAGTATTTT.

V gene TRBV6-1 combines with J gene TRBJ2-7; D perhaps matches TRBD1 (6 bases). The CDR3 is 13 residues long. Germline CDR1 MNHNS, CDR2 SASEGT. The V and J ends lost 8 bases and 3 bases respectively, with 14 bases between them. CDR3 DNA: TGTGCCAGCTCCGGACAGCCTATCTACGAGCAGTACTTC. It specifies CASSGQPIYEQYF.

The sample holds one count of this clone. This chain connects TRBV7-2 to TRBJ2-3; 11 bases align to TRBD2. The junction had 6 bases not matched to a gene; V was cut back by 2 bases and J by 5 bases. The CDR3 consists of 16 residues. Germline V CDR1 and CDR2: SGHTA, FQGNSA. CDR3 amino acids: CASSLNSGGARDTQYF. As DNA, the CDR3 is TGTGCCAGCAGCTTAAATAGCGGGGGGGCAAGAGATACGCAGTATTTT.

This chain connects TRBV10-3 to TRBJ2-3; TRBD2 agrees at 7 bases. This CDR3 comprises 16 residues. The ends lost 3 bases at V and 0 bases at J; junction bases unmatched: 6. Germline V gene sequence: CDR1 ENHRY, CDR2 SYGVKD. The CDR3 region has the DNA TGTGCCATCAGTGACCTAGCGGTACCCAGCACAGATACGCAGTATTTT. This gives the protein CAISDLAVPSTDTQYF.